The rows below give T cell receptor beta chains drawn from one sample of a study of T cells in Graves' hyperthyroidism and ophthalmopathy. TCRdb redid the calling of the multiplex PCR reads with MiXCR, one entry per CDR3 protein. The data contain 300,000 to 450,000 distinct CDR3 sequences, 25% of them singletons. What was sequenced was blood. These receptors were collected from a man aged 45-65 years with Graves' hyperthyroidism. Both conserved end residues are part of each CDR3. Each record gives: J gene, clone size, V gene, D gene, CDR3 DNA, CDR3 protein. A D gene is named only where the DNA matches it firmly. Clone sizes are given selectively: once, few, many, or a class where the clone is expanded.

TRBJ2-3 many TRBV5-4 - TGTGCCAGCAGCTTGAGTCGGATAGCGAGCACAGATACGCAGTATTTT CASSLSRIASTDTQYF
TRBJ1-4 few TRBV5-1 TRBD1 TGTGCCAGCAGCGAAGACAGGGGTCGCGAAAAACTGTTTTTT CASSEDRGREKLFF
TRBJ2-7 - TRBV20-1 - TGCAGTGCTTCCAGGGGCGCGGGGGAGCAGTACTTC CSASRGAGEQYF
TRBJ2-5 - TRBV5-1 TRBD1 TGCGCCAGCAGCTCTGGACAGGATGGGGGGACCCAGTACTTC CASSSGQDGGTQYF
TRBJ2-1 - TRBV6-1 TRBD1 TGTGCCAGCAGTGAAGAACGGACAGGGTACAATGAGCAGTTCTTC CASSEERTGYNEQFF
TRBJ2-3 many TRBV28 - TGTGCCAGCAGTTTCGAGGTGCGGAGTAGCACAGATACGCAGTATTTT CASSFEVRSSTDTQYF
TRBJ2-1 many TRBV11-1 TRBD2 TGTGCCAGCAGTGGGGGAGGGCCGAATGAGCAGTTCTTC CASSGGGPNEQFF
TRBJ2-3 many TRBV2 - TGTGCCAGCAAGGGACGGGGCAAAAGCACAGATACGCAGTATTTT CASKGRGKSTDTQYF
TRBJ2-7 - TRBV13 - TGTGCCAGCAGCTCCCGGACTTGGGGCTACGAGCAGTACTTC CASSSRTWGYEQYF
TRBJ2-3 - TRBV5-1 - TGCGCCAGCAGCGCCGCCCAGAGTACAGATACGCAGTATTTT CASSAAQSTDTQYF
TRBJ1-1 - TRBV20-1 - TGCAGTGCTACTTGGGTTCGACACACTGAAGCTTTCTTT CSATWVRHTEAFF
TRBJ2-1 - TRBV7-9 TRBD2 TGTGCCAGCAGCACTAGCGGGAGGGGTTACAATGAGCAGTTCTTC CASSTSGRGYNEQFF
TRBJ1-1 many TRBV29-1 - TGCAGCGTTGAAGATCGGGGGAGAGGCACTGAAGCTTTCTTT CSVEDRGRGTEAFF
TRBJ2-3 many TRBV2 - TGTGCCAGCGAGGCCCAAAGCACAGATACGCAGTATTTT CASEAQSTDTQYF
TRBJ1-2 - TRBV6-1 - TGTGCCAGCAGAGCAGGATGGACGAGCGGCTACACCTTC CASRAGWTSGYTF
TRBJ1-2 few TRBV6-1 - TGTGCCAGCAGTGACCTAGCGGCCTATGGCTACACCTTC CASSDLAAYGYTF
TRBJ2-7 few TRBV19 TRBD2 TGTGCCAGTAGTATAGAAGGCGGGAGCTCCTACGAGCAGTACTTC CASSIEGGSSYEQYF
TRBJ1-2 - TRBV29-1 TRBD1 TGCAGCGTCCGGACAGGGAGCGGCTACACCTTC CSVRTGSGYTF
TRBJ1-1 - TRBV19 - TGTGCCAGTAGTACCCAGCCAGGAGCTGGCACTGAAGCTTTCTTT CASSTQPGAGTEAFF
TRBJ2-3 few TRBV6-1 - TGTGCCAGCAGTCGACAGACACGCACAGATACGCAGTATTTT CASSRQTRTDTQYF
TRBJ2-5 - TRBV20-1 - TGCAGTGCTAGGGGGGCCAACCGAGAGACCCAGTACTTC CSARGANRETQYF
TRBJ1-4 - TRBV6-1 - TGTGCCAGCAGTGAAGTGGATACAACTAATGAAAAACTGTTTTTT CASSEVDTTNEKLFF
TRBJ2-4 - TRBV6-1 - TGTGCCAGCAATCGAGGAGCCAAAAACATTCAGTACTTC CASNRGAKNIQYF
TRBJ2-1 once TRBV12-3/TRBV12-4 TRBD2 TGTGCCACTTCTGGACTAGCGGGACATGAGCAGTTCTTC CATSGLAGHEQFF
TRBJ2-1 - TRBV5-1 TRBD2 TGCGCCAGCAGCGGTAGTAGCGGGAGAGGGCAGTTCTTC CASSGSSGRGQFF
TRBJ1-5 - TRBV29-1 - TGCAGCGTTGGGGCAGGGACAAATCAGCCCCAGCATTTT CSVGAGTNQPQHF
TRBJ1-2 - TRBV19 - TGTGCCAGTAGTATTGGGGGACCCTATGGCTACACCTTC CASSIGGPYGYTF
TRBJ2-5 many TRBV11-2 TRBD1 TGTGCCAGCAGCACCAGGACAGGGGATGGTGAGACCCAGTACTTC CASSTRTGDGETQYF
TRBJ2-5 many TRBV7-6 - TGTGCCAGCAGCTTAGAGCCAGTTTCGGGACAAGAGACCCAGTACTTC CASSLEPVSGQETQYF
TRBJ2-3 many TRBV24-1 TRBD1 TGTGCCACCAGTGATCCCCCGGGACAGGGAATCCCAGATACGCAGTATTTT CATSDPPGQGIPDTQYF
TRBJ2-3 many TRBV2 TRBD1 TGTGCCAGCAGTCTTGGGACAGACTCCACAGATACGCAGTATTTT CASSLGTDSTDTQYF
TRBJ2-5 - TRBV6-5 - TGTGCCAGCAACCCCGGATGGCTGGAGACCCAGTACTTC CASNPGWLETQYF
TRBJ2-5 many TRBV2 - TGTGCCAGCAGTGAAGCGCTTAGCCAGGGGTACTTC CASSEALSQGYF
TRBJ2-3 - TRBV20-1 TRBD2 TGCAGTGCGGAAGCAGCGGGAGTAACAGATACGCAGTATTTT CSAEAAGVTDTQYF
TRBJ2-3 - TRBV27 - TGTGCCAGCAGTAACGGGGTGCATAGCACAGATACGCAGTATTTT CASSNGVHSTDTQYF
TRBJ2-7 - TRBV30 - TGTGCCTGGAGTCCCCAGGGAAGCTCCTACGAGCAGTACTTC CAWSPQGSSYEQYF
TRBJ2-1 - TRBV2 - TGTGCCAGCAGTTACTCTGGTGGGCAGTTCTTC CASSYSGGQFF
TRBJ2-5 few TRBV7-9 TRBD2 TGTGCCAGCAGCTTCGTGGGAGGGCTTCAAGAGACCCAGTACTTC CASSFVGGLQETQYF
TRBJ2-5 - TRBV12-3/TRBV12-4 TRBD2 TGTGCCAGCAGTTACCTTCTAGCGGGAGAGACCCAGTACTTC CASSYLLAGETQYF
TRBJ2-7 many TRBV7-2 - TGTGCCAGCAACCCTTCCTCCGCAGGGAGTCGATACGAGCAGTACTTC CASNPSSAGSRYEQYF
TRBJ2-5 few TRBV20-1 TRBD1 TGCAGTGCTAGTCCGACAGGGAACCAAGAGACCCAGTACTTC CSASPTGNQETQYF